This T cell receptor beta chain was observed in a study of CD8 T cells in ankylosing spondylitis. Findings of the study overall: Researchers reportedly found disease-linked clones significantly enriched in matched ankylosing spondylitis synovial fluid. Some motif variants had been reported before (in reactive arthritis synovial fluid and blood). Fewer than ten highly homologous variants made up a TCR beta motif that seemed to typify ankylosing spondylitis blood.

The CDR3 has 17 residues. Deletions cut 3 bases from V and 3 bases from J, with 21 bases between. Germline V gene lookup returns CDR1 MGHRA and CDR2 YSYEKL. Researchers built TCR beta libraries using quantitative 5'-RACE with molecular barcodes. TCRdb re-called the 5' RACE reads with MiXCR, one entry per CDR3 protein. The sample lists about 220,000 distinct CDR3 sequences, 5.5% to 7.5% occurring once. Many counts were recorded for this clonotype. Its specificity is not known. The chain uses TRBV4-1 and TRBJ2-7; D gene ambiguous. The sequence was obtained from a male donor with ankylosing spondylitis. Input material: blood, either unsorted or a sorted T cell fraction (not recorded which). In DNA form, the CDR3 reads TGCGCCAGCAGCCATCATCCCACGGCGGACGTAGGCTACGAGCAGTACTTC. It translates to CASSHHPTADVGYEQYF.